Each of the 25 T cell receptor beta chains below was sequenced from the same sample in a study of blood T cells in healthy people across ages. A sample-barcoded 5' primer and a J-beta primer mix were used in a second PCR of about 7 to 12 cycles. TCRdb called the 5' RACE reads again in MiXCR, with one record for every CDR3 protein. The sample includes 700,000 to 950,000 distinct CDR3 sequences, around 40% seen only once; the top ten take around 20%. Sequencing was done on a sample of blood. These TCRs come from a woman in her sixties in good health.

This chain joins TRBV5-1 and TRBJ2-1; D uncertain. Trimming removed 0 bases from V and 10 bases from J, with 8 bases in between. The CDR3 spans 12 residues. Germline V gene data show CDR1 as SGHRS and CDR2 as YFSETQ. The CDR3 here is CASSLVPGEQFF. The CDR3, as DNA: TGCGCCAGCAGCTTGGTTCCCGGAGAGCAGTTCTTC. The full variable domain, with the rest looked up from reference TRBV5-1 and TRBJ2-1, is KAGVTQTPRYLIKTRGQQVTLSCSPISGHRSVSWYQQTPGQGLQFLFEYFSETQRNKGNFPGRFSGRQFSNSRSEMNVSTLELGDSALYLCASSLVPGEQFFGPGTRLTVL.

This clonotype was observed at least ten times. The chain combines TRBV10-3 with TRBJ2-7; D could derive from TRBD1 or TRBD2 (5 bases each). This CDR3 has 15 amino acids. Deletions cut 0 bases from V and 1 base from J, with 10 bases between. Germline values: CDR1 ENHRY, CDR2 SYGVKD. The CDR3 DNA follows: TGTGCCATCAGTGAGTCAGGGACGCAATCCTACGAGCAGTACTTC. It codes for CAISESGTQSYEQYF.

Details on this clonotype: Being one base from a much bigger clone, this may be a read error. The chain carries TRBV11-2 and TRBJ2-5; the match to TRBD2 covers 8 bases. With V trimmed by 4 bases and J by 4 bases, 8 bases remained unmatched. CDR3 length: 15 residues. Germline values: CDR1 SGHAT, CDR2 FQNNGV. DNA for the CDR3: TGTGCCAGCAGCTCGGTCCGGGGGGGCCGAGAGACCCAGTACTTC. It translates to CASSSVRGGRETQYF.

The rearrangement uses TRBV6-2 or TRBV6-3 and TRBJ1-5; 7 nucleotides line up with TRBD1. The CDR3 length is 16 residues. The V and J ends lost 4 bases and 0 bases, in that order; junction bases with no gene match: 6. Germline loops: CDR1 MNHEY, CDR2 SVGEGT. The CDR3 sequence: CASSFTGATSNQPQHF. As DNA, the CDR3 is TGTGCCAGCAGTTTTACAGGGGCTACTAGCAATCAGCCCCAGCATTTT.

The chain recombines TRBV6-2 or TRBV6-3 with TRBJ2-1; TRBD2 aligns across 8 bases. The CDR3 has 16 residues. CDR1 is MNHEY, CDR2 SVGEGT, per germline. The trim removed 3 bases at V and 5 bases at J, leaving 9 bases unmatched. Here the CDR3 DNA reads TGTGCCAGCAGTTATATTCCGGGAGGGCCGCACAATGAGCAGTTCTTC. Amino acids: CASSYIPGGPHNEQFF.

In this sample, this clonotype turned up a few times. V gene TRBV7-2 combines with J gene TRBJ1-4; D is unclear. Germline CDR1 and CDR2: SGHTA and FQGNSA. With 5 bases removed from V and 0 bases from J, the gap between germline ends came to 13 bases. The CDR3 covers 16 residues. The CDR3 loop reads CASSPWAEATNEKLFF. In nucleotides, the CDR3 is TGTGCCAGCAGCCCCTGGGCGGAGGCAACTAATGAAAAACTGTTTTTT. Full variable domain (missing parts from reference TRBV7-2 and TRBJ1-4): GAGVSQSPSNKVTEKGKDVELRCDPISGHTALYWYRQSLGQGLEFLIYFQGNSAPDKSGLPSDRFSAERTGGSVSTLTIQRTQQEDSAVYLCASSPWAEATNEKLFFGSGTQLSVL.

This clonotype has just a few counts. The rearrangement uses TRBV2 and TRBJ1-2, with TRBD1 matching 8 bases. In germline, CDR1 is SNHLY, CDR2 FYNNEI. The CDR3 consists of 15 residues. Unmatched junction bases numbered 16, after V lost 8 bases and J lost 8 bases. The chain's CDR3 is CASGPPGQEPGGYTF. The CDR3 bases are TGTGCCAGCGGCCCCCCGGGACAGGAGCCAGGGGGCTACACCTTC.

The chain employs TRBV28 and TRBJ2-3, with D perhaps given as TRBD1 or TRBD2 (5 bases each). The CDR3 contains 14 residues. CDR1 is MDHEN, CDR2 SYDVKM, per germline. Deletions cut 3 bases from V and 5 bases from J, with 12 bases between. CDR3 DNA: TGTGCCAGCAGTTTTCCGGGACGGGTAGATACGCAGTATTTT. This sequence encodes CASSFPGRVDTQYF. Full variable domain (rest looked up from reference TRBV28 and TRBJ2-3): DVKVTQSSRYLVKRTGEKVFLECVQDMDHENMFWYRQDPGLGLRLIYFSYDVKMKEKGDIPEGYSVSREKKERFSLILESASTNQTSMYLCASSFPGRVDTQYFGPGTRLTVL.

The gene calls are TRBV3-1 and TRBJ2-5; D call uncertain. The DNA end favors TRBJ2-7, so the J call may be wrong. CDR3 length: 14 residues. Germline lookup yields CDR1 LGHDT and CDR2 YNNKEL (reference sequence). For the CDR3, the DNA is TGTGCCAGCAGCCAAAAAGGTGGTTCCTACGAGCAGTACTTC. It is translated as CASSQKGGSYEQYF.

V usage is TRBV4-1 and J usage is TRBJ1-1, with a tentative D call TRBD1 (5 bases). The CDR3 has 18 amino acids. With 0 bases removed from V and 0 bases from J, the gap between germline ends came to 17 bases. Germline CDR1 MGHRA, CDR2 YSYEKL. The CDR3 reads CASSQEPNSRALNTEAFF. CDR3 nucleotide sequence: TGCGCCAGCAGCCAAGAGCCGAACTCCAGGGCGCTGAACACTGAAGCTTTCTTT.

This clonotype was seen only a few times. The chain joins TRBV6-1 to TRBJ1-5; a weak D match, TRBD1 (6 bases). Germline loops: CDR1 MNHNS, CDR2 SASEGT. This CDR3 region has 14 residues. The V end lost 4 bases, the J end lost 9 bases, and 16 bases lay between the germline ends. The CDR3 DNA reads TGTGCCAGCAGTGCGGGACAAGGGGAGCGGCCCCAGCATTTT. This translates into CASSAGQGERPQHF.

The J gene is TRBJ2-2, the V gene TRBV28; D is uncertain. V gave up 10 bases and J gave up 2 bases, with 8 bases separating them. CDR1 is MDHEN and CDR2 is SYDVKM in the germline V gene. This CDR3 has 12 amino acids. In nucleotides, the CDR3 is TGTGCCACTCCCGACAACACCGGGGAGCTGTTTTTT. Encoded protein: CATPDNTGELFF.

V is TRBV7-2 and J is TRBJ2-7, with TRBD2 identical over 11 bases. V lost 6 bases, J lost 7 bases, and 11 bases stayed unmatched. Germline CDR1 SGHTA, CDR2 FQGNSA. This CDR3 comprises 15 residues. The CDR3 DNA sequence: TGTGCCAGCAGTCACGGTAGCGGGGGGGCCAATGAGCAGTACTTC. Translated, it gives CASSHGSGGANEQYF.

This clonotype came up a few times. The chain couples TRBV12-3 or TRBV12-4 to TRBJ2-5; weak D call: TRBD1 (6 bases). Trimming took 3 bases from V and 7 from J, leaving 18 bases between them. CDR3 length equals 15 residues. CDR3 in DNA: TGTGCCAGCAGTTTCTGGAGACAGGCGACTTCGACCCAGTACTTC. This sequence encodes CASSFWRQATSTQYF.

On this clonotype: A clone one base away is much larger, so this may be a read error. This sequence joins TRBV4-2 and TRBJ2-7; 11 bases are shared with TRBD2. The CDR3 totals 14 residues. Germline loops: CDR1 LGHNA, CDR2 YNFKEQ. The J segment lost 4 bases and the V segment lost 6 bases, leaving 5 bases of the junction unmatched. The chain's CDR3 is CASRTSGISYEQYF. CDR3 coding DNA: TGTGCCAGCAGGACTAGCGGGATTTCTTACGAGCAGTACTTC.

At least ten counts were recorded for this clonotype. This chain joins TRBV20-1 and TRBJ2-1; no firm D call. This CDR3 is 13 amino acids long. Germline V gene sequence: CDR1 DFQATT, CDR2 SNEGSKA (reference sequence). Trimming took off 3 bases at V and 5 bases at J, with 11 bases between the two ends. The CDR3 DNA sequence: TGCAGTGCTAGTATTCGTAGCAACAATGAGCAGTTCTTC. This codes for CSASIRSNNEQFF.

The CDR3 reads CASRGQLTAYEQYF. CDR3 coding DNA: TGTGCCAGCAGAGGACAGCTTACCGCCTACGAGCAGTACTTC. The V call is TRBV2, the J call TRBJ2-7; the D gene is possibly TRBD1 (6 bases). The CDR3 consists of 14 residues. CDR1 is SNHLY and CDR2 is FYNNEI in the germline V gene. Trimming took off 6 bases at V and 2 bases at J, with 14 bases between the two ends.

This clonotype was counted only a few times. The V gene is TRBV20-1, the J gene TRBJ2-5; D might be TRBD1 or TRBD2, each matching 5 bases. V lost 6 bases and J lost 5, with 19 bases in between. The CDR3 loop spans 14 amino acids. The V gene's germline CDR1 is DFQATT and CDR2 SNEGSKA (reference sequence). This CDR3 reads CSARTPLAGETQYF. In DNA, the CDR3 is TGCAGTGCGAGGACACCTCTAGCCGGGGAGACCCAGTACTTC.

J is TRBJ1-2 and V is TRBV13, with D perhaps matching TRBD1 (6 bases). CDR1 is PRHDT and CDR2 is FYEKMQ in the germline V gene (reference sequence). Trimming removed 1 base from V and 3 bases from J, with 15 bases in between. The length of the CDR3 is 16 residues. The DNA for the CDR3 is TGTGCCAGCAGCTTAGCCACAGGGTCGGGCTACTATGGCTACACCTTC. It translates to CASSLATGSGYYGYTF.

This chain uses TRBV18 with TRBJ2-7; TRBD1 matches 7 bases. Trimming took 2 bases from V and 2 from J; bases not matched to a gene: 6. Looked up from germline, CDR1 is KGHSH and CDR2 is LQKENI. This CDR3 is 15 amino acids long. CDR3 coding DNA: TGTGCCAGCTCACCATTCGAGGGACAGACCTACGAGCAGTACTTC. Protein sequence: CASSPFEGQTYEQYF.

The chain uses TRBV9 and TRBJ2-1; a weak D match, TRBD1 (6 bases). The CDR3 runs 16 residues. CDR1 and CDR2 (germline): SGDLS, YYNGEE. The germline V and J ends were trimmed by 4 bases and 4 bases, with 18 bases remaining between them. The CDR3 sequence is CASSIGSPGQYNEQFF. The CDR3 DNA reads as TGTGCCAGCAGCATCGGCAGTCCGGGACAATACAATGAGCAGTTCTTC.

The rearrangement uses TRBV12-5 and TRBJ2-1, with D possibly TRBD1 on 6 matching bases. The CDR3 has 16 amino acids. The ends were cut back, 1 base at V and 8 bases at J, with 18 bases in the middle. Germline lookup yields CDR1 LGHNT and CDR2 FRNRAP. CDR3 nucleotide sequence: TGTGCTAGTGGTTTGGGCCTCGTACAGGGTATCGATGAGCAGTTCTTC. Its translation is CASGLGLVQGIDEQFF.

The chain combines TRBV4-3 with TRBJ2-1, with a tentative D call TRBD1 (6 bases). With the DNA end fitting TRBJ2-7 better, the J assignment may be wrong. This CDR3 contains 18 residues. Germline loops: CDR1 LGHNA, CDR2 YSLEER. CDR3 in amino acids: CASSLGMTGFGSYNEQYF. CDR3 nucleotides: TGCGCCAGCAGCCTAGGGATGACAGGATTTGGCTCCTACAATGAGCAGTACTTC.

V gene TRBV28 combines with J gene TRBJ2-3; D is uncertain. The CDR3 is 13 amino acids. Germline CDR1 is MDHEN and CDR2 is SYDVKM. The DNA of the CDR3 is TGTGCATGTATTAGCCCAAGCACAGATACGCAGTATTTT. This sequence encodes CACISPSTDTQYF. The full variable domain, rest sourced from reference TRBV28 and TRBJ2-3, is DVKVTQSSRYLVKRTGEKVFLECVQDMDHENMFWYRQDPGLGLRLIYFSYDVKMKEKGDIPEGYSVSREKKERFSLILESASTNQTSMYLCACISPSTDTQYFGPGTRLTVL.

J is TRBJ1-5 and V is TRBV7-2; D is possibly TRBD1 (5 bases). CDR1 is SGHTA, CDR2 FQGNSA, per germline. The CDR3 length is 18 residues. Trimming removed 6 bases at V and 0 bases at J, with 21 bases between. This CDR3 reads CASSTHIRGRDSNQPQHF. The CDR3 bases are TGTGCCAGCAGTACACACATCCGGGGGAGGGATAGCAATCAGCCCCAGCATTTT. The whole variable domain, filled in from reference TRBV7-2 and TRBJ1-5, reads GAGVSQSPSNKVTEKGKDVELRCDPISGHTALYWYRQSLGQGLEFLIYFQGNSAPDKSGLPSDRFSAERTGGSVSTLTIQRTQQEDSAVYLCASSTHIRGRDSNQPQHFGDGTRLSIL.